This T cell receptor beta chain was observed in a study of blood T cell repertoires in COVID-19. Per germline, CDR1 ENHRY and CDR2 SYGVKD. The CDR3 length is 14 residues. After removal of 6 bases from V and 4 bases from J, the junction contained 6 bases not matched to a gene. Sequenced by immunoSEQ multiplex PCR; TCRdb stores in-frame clones only, minus some. The sample contains fewer than 350,000 clones, 85% of which appear only once. The gene calls are TRBV10-3 and TRBJ2-1, with TRBD2 identical over 7 bases. The specimen sequenced was PBMCs or T cells enriched from blood (not recorded which). This sequence was found in a woman in her twenties or thirties who had been exposed to COVID-19. Here the CDR3 reads CAIRSSGLYNEQFF. CDR3 DNA sequence: TGTGCCATCAGGTCTAGCGGCTTATACAATGAGCAGTTCTTC.